A selection of T cell receptor beta chains follows, all from one sample in a study of response to subunit inactivated influenza vaccine. Via MiXCR, TCRdb re-called the RT-PCR reads, giving one row per CDR3 protein. The sample gives a few hundred thousand distinct CDR3 sequences, 12% to 15% of which show up once; roughly 10% is in the top ten. The sample consisted of PBMCs from blood, taken 11 to 12 days after vaccination. The receptors shown here come from a man aged 45-60 years who received an inactivated influenza vaccine. Each CDR3 is given with its conserved first and last residue. Each record gives: clone size, D gene, J gene, V gene, CDR3 protein, CDR3 DNA. The D gene is left open where the match is weak. Rows may omit the clone size; those that give it use once, few, many or a size class.

>-|TRBD2|TRBJ2-1|TRBV5-1
CASSSAGGRAYNEQFF
TGCGCCAGCAGCTCGGCGGGGGGGCGGGCCTACAATGAGCAGTTCTTC
>many|TRBD2|TRBJ2-2|TRBV12-3/TRBV12-4
CASSRDASGPTGELFF
TGTGCCAGCAGCCGAGACGCTAGCGGGCCCACCGGGGAGCTGTTTTTT
>few|TRBD2|TRBJ2-7|TRBV4-1
CASSQVGGSSYEQYF
TGCGCCAGCAGCCAAGTTGGCGGGAGTTCCTACGAGCAGTACTTC
>few|-|TRBJ2-1|TRBV4-3
CASSRTGESYNEQFF
TGCGCCAGCAGCCGGACGGGAGAAAGCTACAATGAGCAGTTCTTC
>few|-|TRBJ1-1|TRBV12-3/TRBV12-4
CASSLGGVVTEAFF
TGTGCCAGCAGTTTAGGGGGAGTTGTCACTGAAGCTTTCTTT
>few|TRBD2|TRBJ2-1|TRBV10-3
CAISEESGRAGEQFF
TGTGCCATCAGTGAGGAGAGCGGGAGGGCCGGTGAGCAGTTCTTC
>few|-|TRBJ1-2|TRBV4-3
CASSQDTQSNYGYTF
TGCGCCAGCAGCCAAGATACACAGTCTAACTATGGCTACACCTTC
>few|-|TRBJ2-2|TRBV6-2/TRBV6-3
CAIKNTGELFF
TGTGCCATCAAGAACACCGGGGAGCTGTTTTTT
>-|-|TRBJ2-5|TRBV15
CATSRLTGAQYF
TGTGCCACCAGCAGGCTAACGGGGGCCCAGTACTTC
>-|-|TRBJ2-5|TRBV5-6
CASSLEPTSWGTQYF
TGTGCCAGCAGCTTAGAGCCAACATCTTGGGGGACCCAGTACTTC
>many|-|TRBJ2-3|TRBV7-2
CASSLEDYDADTQYF
TGTGCCAGCAGCTTAGAGGACTACGACGCAGATACGCAGTATTTT
>-|-|TRBJ1-2|TRBV6-2/TRBV6-3
CASSWSRQPNYGYTF
TGTGCCAGCAGTTGGTCCCGACAGCCCAACTATGGCTACACCTTC
>few|-|TRBJ2-5|TRBV7-9
CASSFLGVQETQYF
TGTGCCAGCAGCTTCTTGGGAGTTCAAGAGACCCAGTACTTC
>-|TRBD1|TRBJ2-5|TRBV29-1
CSVAAGTERQETQYF
TGCAGCGTTGCGGCCGGGACAGAAAGACAAGAGACCCAGTACTTC
>few|-|TRBJ2-6|TRBV12-3/TRBV12-4
CASTQGTGANVLTF
TGTGCCAGCACCCAAGGGACTGGGGCCAACGTCCTGACTTTC
>-|-|TRBJ2-5|TRBV6-5
CASSYSVGVQETQYF
TGTGCCAGCAGTTACTCGGTTGGGGTCCAAGAGACCCAGTACTTC
>-|-|TRBJ1-1|TRBV7-2
CASSSGRGNTEAFF
TGTGCCAGCAGCTCGGGGAGGGGTAACACTGAAGCTTTCTTT
>-|-|TRBJ2-7|TRBV20-1
CSARDRTSSYEQYF
TGCAGTGCTAGAGATCGGACCAGCTCCTACGAGCAGTACTTC
>few|TRBD1|TRBJ1-1|TRBV10-3
CAISGGSVTEAFF
TGTGCCATATCAGGGGGCTCGGTCACTGAAGCTTTCTTT
>few|TRBD2|TRBJ2-1|TRBV29-1
CSTGAASGGYNEQFF
TGCAGCACCGGGGCGGCTAGCGGGGGATACAATGAGCAGTTCTTC
>-|-|TRBJ1-1|TRBV15
CATSRDQAGRAFF
TGTGCCACCAGCAGAGATCAGGCAGGGCGGGCTTTCTTT
>few|-|TRBJ2-1|TRBV7-9
CASSLGWRDNEQFF
TGTGCCAGCAGCTTGGGGTGGAGGGACAATGAGCAGTTCTTC
>once|TRBD1|TRBJ2-5|TRBV6-1
CASRGTGERQETQYF
TGTGCCAGCAGGGGGACAGGGGAACGGCAAGAGACCCAGTACTTC